The entry below describes one T cell receptor beta chain. Patients from Seattle were sampled longitudinally, starting during active infection. The data derive from a study of blood T cell repertoires in COVID-19. Study context: Material from acute and convalescent COVID-19 was sourced from the United States, Italy and Spain. From T cells, B-cell-depleted T cells, or PBMCs came the material, which was cDNA or gDNA.

Study processing details: Amplified reference gene primers provided the basis for estimating nucleated cell counts. Produced via immunoSEQ multiplex PCR; TCRdb's table is partial and in-frame only. D and trimming were read from the DNA, whereas the V and J calls and clone size are those reported in that table. The table shows about 350,000 clones, with more than 70% occurring only once. Sequenced input: peripheral blood. The clonotype originates from a woman aged 55 to 70 with COVID-19, enrolled during active disease.

This chain's CDR3 is CASSGGAWNTEAFF. In nucleotides, the CDR3 is TGCGCCAGCAGCGGGGGGGCCTGGAACACTGAAGCTTTCTTT. The rearrangement joins TRBV5-1 to TRBJ1-1; possible D gene TRBD1, 6 bases. There are 14 residues in the CDR3. V was trimmed by 4 bases and J by 1 base, leaving 11 bases between them. Germline-derived CDR1 and CDR2 are SGHRS and YFSETQ.